The 4 T cell receptor beta chains listed next were all sequenced from one sample in a study. The protocol was immunoSEQ multiplex PCR, while the TCRdb copy is restricted to in-frame clones and leaves out a portion. Among about 50,000 clones, 85% to 95% were seen once, and the ten largest hold about 10%. Source material: PBMCs. These receptors were collected from a man aged 35-49 years with rheumatoid arthritis.

V usage is TRBV6-5 and J usage is TRBJ1-1, with D maybe TRBD1 (6 bases). V dropped 6 bases and J dropped 0 bases, with 11 bases sitting between them. Germline CDR1 MNHEY, CDR2 SVGAGI. This CDR3 is 14 amino acids long. The DNA for the CDR3 is TGTGCCAGCAGCGATGACAGGATGAACACTGAAGCTTTCTTT. Translating gives CASSDDRMNTEAFF.

The chain combines TRBV4-2 with TRBJ2-1; no reliable D call. CDR3 size: 15 residues. The V end was cut by 1 base, the J end by 4 bases, with 11 bases between. Looked up from germline, CDR1 is LGHNA and CDR2 is YNFKEQ. The CDR3 spells CASSQGQPVYNEQFF. The DNA of the CDR3 is TGTGCCAGCAGCCAAGGCCAACCTGTATACAATGAGCAGTTCTTC.

The chain carries TRBV6-6 and TRBJ2-7; D gene uncertain. The CDR3 is made up of 14 amino acids. V gave up 0 bases and J gave up 1 base, with 7 bases separating them. The V gene's germline CDR1 is MNHNY and CDR2 SVGAGI (reference sequence). The CDR3 reads CASSYSPGSYEQYF. CDR3 coding DNA: TGTGCCAGCAGTTACTCTCCCGGTTCCTACGAGCAGTACTTC.

This chain joins TRBV27 and TRBJ2-7; D is unclear. The germline gives CDR1 MNHEY, CDR2 SMNVEV (reference sequence). V dropped 3 bases and J dropped 3 bases, with 9 bases sitting between them. The CDR3 length is 13 residues. The CDR3 nucleotides read TGTGCCAGCAGTTTTTCACAAGACTACGAGCAGTACTTC. It codes for CASSFSQDYEQYF.